Below, one T cell receptor (beta chain) is given with its context. Its specificity is unknown. The sort gate was single viable CD3+CD4+CD8-CD45RO+ cells for memory CD4+ T cells. The record originates from a study of memory CD4+ T cells and cytomegalovirus serostatus. Study overall: Of the healthy Belgian adults, roughly ten were CMV seropositive and 20 to 30 seronegative. Study-wide findings and caveats: The CMV-associated TCR signature appears largely within the CD4+ memory repertoire.

Repertoires were generated with immunoSEQ multiplex PCR, while TCRdb's copy carries only in-frame clones and drops some. This sample has just under 95,000 clones, with 80% found just once. The V end was cut by 6 bases, the J end by 5 bases, with 10 bases between. The CDR3 loop spans 13 amino acids. Germline V gene lookup returns CDR1 SNHLY and CDR2 FYNNEI. The rearrangement uses TRBV2 and TRBJ1-4, with no clear D. Sample: memory CD4+ T cells from blood. The sequence came from an adult in good health and CMV-seropositive. The CDR3 region is CASRLGRNEKLFF. The DNA for the CDR3 is TGTGCCAGCAGGTTGGGGAGGAATGAAAAACTGTTTTTT.